Included here is one T cell receptor (beta chain) sequence, with context. Its antigen is not identified. Trimming removed 2 bases at V and 3 bases at J, with 11 bases between. From germline, CDR1 is SGHDT and CDR2 YYEEEE. This CDR3 region has 14 residues. The data were produced by immunoSEQ multiplex PCR, yet TCRdb's version contains in-frame clones alone and is incomplete. The sample consists of around 30,000 clones, about 83% of them appearing once. This sample is drawn from a study of neoadjuvant nivolumab and ipilimumab in lung cancer. Study-wide background: The combination arm added day-1 ipilimumab 1 mg/kg to nivolumab 3 mg/kg on days 1, 15, 29. Overall study results and limits: Resected-tumor TCR richness correlated positively with pretherapy blood richness.

The rearrangement uses TRBV5-6 and TRBJ1-1; D is ambiguous. The sequence came from an adult with non-small cell lung cancer. The material sequenced was tumor tissue, taken after neoadjuvant nivolumab, alone or with ipilimumab, at or shortly before surgery. The CDR3, as DNA: TGTGCCAGCAGCTTAACGCACCGGTACACTGAAGCTTTCTTT. It codes for CASSLTHRYTEAFF.